The 6 T cell receptor beta chains below all came from one sample that was sequenced in a study of cytotoxic CD8 clonotypes in ibrutinib-treated CLL. Clones were sequenced by immunoSEQ multiplex PCR, and TCRdb holds only the in-frame ones, with some missing. The sample has around 310,000 clones; roughly 79% are singletons. Sequenced material: PBMCs, taken before ibrutinib treatment. The receptors derive from a human donor with chronic lymphocytic leukemia.

The J gene is TRBJ2-3, the V gene TRBV5-1; 7 nucleotides align to TRBD1. Germline lookup yields CDR1 SGHRS and CDR2 YFSETQ. V lost 4 bases, J lost 5 bases, and 1 base stayed unmatched. The CDR3 length is 12 residues. The CDR3 region has the DNA TGCGCCAGCAGCAACAGGGGAGATACGCAGTATTTT. Its protein product is CASSNRGDTQYF.

The chain is built from TRBV9 and TRBJ2-2, with a possible D match to TRBD1 (6 bases). The CDR3 contains 16 residues. V was pared by 6 bases and J by 2 bases, with 17 bases between. Germline CDR1 and CDR2: SGDLS and YYNGEE. Here the CDR3 reads CASTSAGQLNTGELFF. In DNA form, the CDR3 reads TGTGCCAGCACCTCCGCTGGACAGTTAAACACCGGGGAGCTGTTTTTT. Full variable domain (rest looked up from reference TRBV9 and TRBJ2-2): DSGVTQTPKHLITATGQRVTLRCSPRSGDLSVYWYQQSLDQGLQFLIQYYNGEERAKGNILERFSAQQFPDLHSELNLSSLELGDSALYFCASTSAGQLNTGELFFGEGSRLTVL.

This chain links TRBV4-1 with TRBJ2-7; the match to TRBD2 covers 16 bases. Trimming at V came to 1 base and at J to 3 bases, leaving 3 bases not matched to a gene. Looked up from germline, CDR1 is MGHRA and CDR2 is YSYEKL. This CDR3 spans 17 amino acids. The CDR3 coding sequence is TGCGCCAGCAGCCAAGTGGGACTAGCGGGAGGGAACTACGAGCAGTACTTC. Its protein is CASSQVGLAGGNYEQYF.

The V gene is TRBV19, the J gene TRBJ2-1, with 7 bases identical to TRBD2. Germline V gives CDR1 LNHDA, CDR2 SQIVND (reference sequence). The CDR3 extends over 15 amino acids. The junction had 6 bases not matched to a gene; V was cut back by 3 bases and J by 4 bases. CDR3 in DNA: TGTGCCAGTAGTATCCGGGACTACCCTTACAATGAGCAGTTCTTC. Translating it yields CASSIRDYPYNEQFF. Supplemented by reference TRBV19 and TRBJ2-1, the full variable domain reads DGGITQSPKYLFRKEGQNVTLSCEQNLNHDAMYWYRQDPGQGLRLIYYSQIVNDFQKGDIAEGYSVSREKKESFPLTVTSAQKNPTAFYLCASSIRDYPYNEQFFGPGTRLTVL.

This sequence joins TRBV6-1 and TRBJ2-2; D remains unclear. Per germline, CDR1 MNHNS and CDR2 SASEGT. The CDR3 covers 14 residues. Trimming left V 4 bases short and J 4 bases short, with 10 bases between. The CDR3 reads CASSAVGSTGELFF. CDR3 coding DNA: TGTGCCAGCAGTGCTGTGGGGTCCACCGGGGAGCTGTTTTTT.

The chain joins TRBV6-5 to TRBJ2-7, with a weak D call TRBD2 (5 bases). CDR1 and CDR2 from the germline V gene are MNHEY and SVGAGI. V was pared by 8 bases and J by 0 bases, with 8 bases between. This CDR3 spans 12 amino acids. The CDR3 loop is CASVGGSYEQYF. The CDR3 DNA reads TGTGCCAGCGTCGGAGGCTCCTACGAGCAGTACTTC.